This T cell receptor beta chain is drawn from a study of blood T cell repertoires in COVID-19. V was cut by 6 bases and J by 4 bases, with 16 bases left in between. CDR3 size: 15 residues. Germline V gene lookup returns CDR1 SNHLY and CDR2 FYNNEI. Clones were read by immunoSEQ multiplex PCR, and TCRdb kept only the in-frame ones, dropping some. The data hold about 240,000 clones, with around 83% observed a single time. The chain uses TRBV2 and TRBJ2-1; TRBD1 might be the D (6 bases). The sequencing sample was made of peripheral blood. The receptor's source is an older woman with active or convalescent COVID-19. CDR3 loop: CASSPGQNYYNEQFF. As DNA, the CDR3 is TGTGCCAGCAGCCCCGGACAGAACTATTACAATGAGCAGTTCTTC.